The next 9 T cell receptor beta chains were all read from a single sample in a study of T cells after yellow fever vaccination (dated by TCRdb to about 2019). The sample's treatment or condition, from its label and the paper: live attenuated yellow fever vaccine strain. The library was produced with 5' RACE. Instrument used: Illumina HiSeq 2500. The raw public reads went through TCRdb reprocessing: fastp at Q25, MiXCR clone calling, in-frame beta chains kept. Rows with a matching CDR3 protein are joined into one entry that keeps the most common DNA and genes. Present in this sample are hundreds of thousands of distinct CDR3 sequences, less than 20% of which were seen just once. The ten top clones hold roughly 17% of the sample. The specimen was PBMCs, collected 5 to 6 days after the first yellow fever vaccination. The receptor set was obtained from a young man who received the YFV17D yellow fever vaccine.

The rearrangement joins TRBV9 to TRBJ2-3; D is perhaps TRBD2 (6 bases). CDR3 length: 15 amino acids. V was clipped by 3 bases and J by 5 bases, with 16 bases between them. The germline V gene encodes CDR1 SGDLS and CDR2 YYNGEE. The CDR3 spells CASSGGAGRGDTQYF. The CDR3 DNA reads TGTGCCAGCAGCGGTGGGGCGGGGCGGGGAGATACGCAGTATTTT.

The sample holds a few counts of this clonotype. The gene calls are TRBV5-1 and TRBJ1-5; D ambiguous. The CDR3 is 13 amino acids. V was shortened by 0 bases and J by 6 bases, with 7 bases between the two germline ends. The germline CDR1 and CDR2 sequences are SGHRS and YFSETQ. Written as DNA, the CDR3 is TGCGCCAGCAGCTTGGCATTCGGTCAGCCCCAGCATTTT. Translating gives CASSLAFGQPQHF.

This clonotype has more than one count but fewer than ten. Written as DNA, the CDR3 is TGTGCCAGCAGCCCGCGTCCCGGGACAGGGAACGAGCAGTTCTTC. Its protein product is CASSPRPGTGNEQFF. The chain uses TRBV7-9 and TRBJ2-1; 9 bases are a match to TRBD1. Germline trimming cut 5 bases from V and 10 bases from J; bases unmatched to any gene: 12. Germline lookup yields CDR1 SEHNR and CDR2 FQNEAQ (reference sequence). The CDR3 spans 15 residues. Full variable domain (rest looked up from reference TRBV7-9 and TRBJ2-1): DTGVSQNPRHKITKRGQNVTFRCDPISEHNRLYWYRQTLGQGPEFLTYFQNEAQLEKSRLLSDRFSAERPKGSFSTLEIQRTEQGDSAMYLCASSPRPGTGNEQFFGPGTRLTVL.

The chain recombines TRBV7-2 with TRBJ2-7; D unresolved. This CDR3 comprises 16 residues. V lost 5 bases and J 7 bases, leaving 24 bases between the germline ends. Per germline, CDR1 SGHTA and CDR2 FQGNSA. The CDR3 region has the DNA TGTGCCAGCAGCACCCTGGGCGGTGAGACCTGGGAAGAGCAGTACTTC. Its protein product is CASSTLGGETWEEQYF.

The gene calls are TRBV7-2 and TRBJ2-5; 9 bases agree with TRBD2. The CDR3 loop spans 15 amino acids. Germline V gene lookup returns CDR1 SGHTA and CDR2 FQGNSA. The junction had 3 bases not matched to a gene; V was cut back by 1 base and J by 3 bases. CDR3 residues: CASSLGLAVKETQYF. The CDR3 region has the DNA TGTGCCAGCAGCTTAGGACTAGCGGTTAAAGAGACCCAGTACTTC.

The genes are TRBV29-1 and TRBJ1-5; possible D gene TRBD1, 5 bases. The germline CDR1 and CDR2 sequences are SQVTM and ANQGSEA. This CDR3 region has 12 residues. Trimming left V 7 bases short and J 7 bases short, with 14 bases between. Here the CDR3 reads CSGVGGWQPQHF. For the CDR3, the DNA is TGCAGCGGAGTTGGGGGATGGCAGCCCCAGCATTTT.

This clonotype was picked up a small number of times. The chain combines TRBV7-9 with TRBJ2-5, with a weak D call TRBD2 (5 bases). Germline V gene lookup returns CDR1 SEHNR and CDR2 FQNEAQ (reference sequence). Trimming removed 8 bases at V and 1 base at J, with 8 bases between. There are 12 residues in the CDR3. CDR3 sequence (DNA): TGTGCCAGCCGCCTAGCCCAAGAGACCCAGTACTTC. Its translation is CASRLAQETQYF. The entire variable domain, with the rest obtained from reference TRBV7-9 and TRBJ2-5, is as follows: DTGVSQNPRHKITKRGQNVTFRCDPISEHNRLYWYRQTLGQGPEFLTYFQNEAQLEKSRLLSDRFSAERPKGSFSTLEIQRTEQGDSAMYLCASRLAQETQYFGPGTRLLVL.

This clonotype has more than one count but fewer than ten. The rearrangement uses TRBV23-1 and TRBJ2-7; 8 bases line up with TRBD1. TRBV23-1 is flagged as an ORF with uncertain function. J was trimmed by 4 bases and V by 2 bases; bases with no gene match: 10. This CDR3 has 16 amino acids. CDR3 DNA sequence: TGCGCCAGCAGTCAAGGATACGGGACAGGAACTTACGAGCAGTACGTC. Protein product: CASSQGYGTGTYEQYV.

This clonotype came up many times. Written as DNA, the CDR3 is TGTGCCAGCAGCCCGGGGGGGACCTACAATGAGCAGTTCTTC. This gives the protein CASSPGGTYNEQFF. V is TRBV12-3 or TRBV12-4 and J is TRBJ2-1; 8 nucleotides agree with TRBD2. The V gene end was trimmed by 6 bases and the J gene end by 2 bases; junction bases not matched to a gene: 3. This CDR3 has 14 residues.